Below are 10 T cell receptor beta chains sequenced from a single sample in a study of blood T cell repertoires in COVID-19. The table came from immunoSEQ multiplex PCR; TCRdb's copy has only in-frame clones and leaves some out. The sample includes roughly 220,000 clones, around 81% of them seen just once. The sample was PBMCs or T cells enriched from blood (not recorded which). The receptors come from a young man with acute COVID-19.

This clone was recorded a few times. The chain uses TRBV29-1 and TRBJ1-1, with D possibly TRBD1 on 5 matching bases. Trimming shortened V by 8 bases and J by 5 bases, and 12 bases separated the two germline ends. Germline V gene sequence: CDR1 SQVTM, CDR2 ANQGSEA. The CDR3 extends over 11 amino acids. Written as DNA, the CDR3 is TGCAGCTCTGGGGGGGGAACTGAAGCTTTCTTT. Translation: CSSGGGTEAFF. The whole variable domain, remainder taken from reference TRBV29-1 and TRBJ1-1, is SAVISQKPSRDICQRGTSLTIQCQVDSQVTMMFWYRQQPGQSLTLIATANQGSEATYESGFVIDKFPISRPNLTFSTLTVSNMSPEDSSIYLCSSGGGTEAFFGQGTRLTVV.

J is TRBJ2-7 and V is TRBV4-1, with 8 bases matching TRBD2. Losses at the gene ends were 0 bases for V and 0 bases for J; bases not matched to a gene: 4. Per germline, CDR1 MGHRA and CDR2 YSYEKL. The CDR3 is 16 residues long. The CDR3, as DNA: TGCGCCAGCAGCCAAGATACGGGGGGGTTCTCCTACGAGCAGTACTTC. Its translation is CASSQDTGGFSYEQYF.

This CDR3 reads CASSEGAGANVLTF. DNA of the CDR3: TGTGCCAGCAGCGAAGGGGCTGGGGCCAACGTCCTGACTTTC. V gene TRBV7-2 combines with J gene TRBJ2-6, with D tentatively TRBD1 (5 bases). Germline-derived CDR1 and CDR2 are SGHTA and FQGNSA. With 5 bases removed from V and 2 bases from J, the gap between germline ends came to 7 bases. This CDR3 contains 14 residues.

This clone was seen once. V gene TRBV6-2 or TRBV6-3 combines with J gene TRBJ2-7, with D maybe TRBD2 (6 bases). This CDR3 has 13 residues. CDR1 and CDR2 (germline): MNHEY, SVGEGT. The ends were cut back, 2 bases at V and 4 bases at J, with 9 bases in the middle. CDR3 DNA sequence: TGTGCCAGCAGTTACCTAGCGCCTTACGAGCAGTACTTC. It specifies CASSYLAPYEQYF.

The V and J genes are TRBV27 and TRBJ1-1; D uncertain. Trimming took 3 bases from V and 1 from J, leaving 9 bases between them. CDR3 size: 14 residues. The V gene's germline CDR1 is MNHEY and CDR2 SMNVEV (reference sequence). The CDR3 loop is CASSLGGGNTEAFF. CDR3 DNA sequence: TGTGCCAGCAGTTTGGGAGGCGGGAACACTGAAGCTTTCTTT.

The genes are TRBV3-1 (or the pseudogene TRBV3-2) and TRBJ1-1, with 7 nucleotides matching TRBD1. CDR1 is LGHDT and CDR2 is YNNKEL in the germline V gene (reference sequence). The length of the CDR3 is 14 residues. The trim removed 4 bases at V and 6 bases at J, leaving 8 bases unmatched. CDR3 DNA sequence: TGTGCCAGCAGCCCCATCGGGACAGCCTCTGAAGCTTTCTTT. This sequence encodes CASSPIGTASEAFF.

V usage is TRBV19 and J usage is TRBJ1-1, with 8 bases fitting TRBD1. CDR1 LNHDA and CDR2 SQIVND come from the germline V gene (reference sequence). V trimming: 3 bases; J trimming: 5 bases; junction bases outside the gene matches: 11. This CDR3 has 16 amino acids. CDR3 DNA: TGTGCCAGTAGTATGTGGACAGGGAGAGGTGGGACTGAAGCTTTCTTT. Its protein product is CASSMWTGRGGTEAFF. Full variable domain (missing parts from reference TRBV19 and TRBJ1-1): DGGITQSPKYLFRKEGQNVTLSCEQNLNHDAMYWYRQDPGQGLRLIYYSQIVNDFQKGDIAEGYSVSREKKESFPLTVTSAQKNPTAFYLCASSMWTGRGGTEAFFGQGTRLTVV.

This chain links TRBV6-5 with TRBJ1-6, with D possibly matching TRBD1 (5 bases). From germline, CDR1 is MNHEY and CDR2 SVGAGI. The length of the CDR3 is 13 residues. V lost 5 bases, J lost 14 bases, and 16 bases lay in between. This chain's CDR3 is CASSPGLKGSLHF. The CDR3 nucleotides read TGTGCCAGCAGTCCGGGACTCAAGGGATCCCTCCACTTT.

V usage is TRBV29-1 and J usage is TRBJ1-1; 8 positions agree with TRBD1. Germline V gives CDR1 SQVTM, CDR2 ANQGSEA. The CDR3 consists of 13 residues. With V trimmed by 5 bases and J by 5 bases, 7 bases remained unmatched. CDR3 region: CSVWTGRNTEAFF. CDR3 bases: TGCAGCGTTTGGACAGGGAGAAATACTGAAGCTTTCTTT.

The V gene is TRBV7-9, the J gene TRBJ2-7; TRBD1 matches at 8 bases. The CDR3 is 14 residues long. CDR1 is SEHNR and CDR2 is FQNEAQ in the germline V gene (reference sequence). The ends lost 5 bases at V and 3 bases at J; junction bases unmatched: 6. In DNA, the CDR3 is TGTGCCAGCAGCCAATCCGGACAGGGCTACGAGCAGTACTTC. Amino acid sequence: CASSQSGQGYEQYF.